This entry describes one T cell receptor beta chain. Its antigen is unidentified. The sample is drawn from a study of CD8 T cells in ankylosing spondylitis. Study findings and constraints: With a CD8+ phenotype, disease-linked clones were relatively rare in peripheral blood. Blood of patients with ankylosing spondylitis appeared to be characterized by a TCR beta motif of several highly homologous variants.

CDR3 length: 16 residues. Trimming took 2 bases from V and 2 from J; bases not matched to a gene: 2. CDR1 and CDR2 from the germline V gene are MNHEY and SVGAGI. TCRdb reprocessed the 5' RACE reads via MiXCR and lists one record per CDR3 protein. Among fewer than 750,000 distinct CDR3 sequences, 15% to 20% were seen once, and the ten largest hold 19%. The TCR comes from a male donor with ankylosing spondylitis. This sequence joins TRBV6-5 and TRBJ2-5; TRBD2 agrees at 13 bases. Sequencing input: blood, either unsorted or a sorted T cell fraction (not recorded which). The CDR3 reads CASSYPTSGGQETQYF. The CDR3 DNA reads as TGTGCCAGCAGTTACCCGACTAGCGGGGGGCAAGAGACCCAGTACTTC.